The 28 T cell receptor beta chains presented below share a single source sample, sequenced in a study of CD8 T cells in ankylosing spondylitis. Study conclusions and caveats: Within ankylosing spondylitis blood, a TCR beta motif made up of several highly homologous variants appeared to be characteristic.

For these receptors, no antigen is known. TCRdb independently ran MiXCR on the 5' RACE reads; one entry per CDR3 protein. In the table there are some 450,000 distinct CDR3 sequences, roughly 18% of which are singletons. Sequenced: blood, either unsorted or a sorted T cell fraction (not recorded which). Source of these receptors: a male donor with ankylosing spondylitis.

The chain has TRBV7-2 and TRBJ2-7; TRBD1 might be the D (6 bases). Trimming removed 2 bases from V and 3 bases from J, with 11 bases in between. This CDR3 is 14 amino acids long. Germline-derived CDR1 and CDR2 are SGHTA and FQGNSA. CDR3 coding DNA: TGTGCCAGCAGCTTAAGGGGGACCTACTACGAGCAGTACTTC. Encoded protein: CASSLRGTYYEQYF.

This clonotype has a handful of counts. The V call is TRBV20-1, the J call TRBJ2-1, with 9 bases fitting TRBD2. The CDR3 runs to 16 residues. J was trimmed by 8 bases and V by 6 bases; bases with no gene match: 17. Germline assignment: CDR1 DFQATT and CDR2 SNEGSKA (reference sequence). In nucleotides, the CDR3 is TGCAGTGCAACATTACCCACTCGCGGGAGGGCTCATGAGCAGTTCTTC. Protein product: CSATLPTRGRAHEQFF.

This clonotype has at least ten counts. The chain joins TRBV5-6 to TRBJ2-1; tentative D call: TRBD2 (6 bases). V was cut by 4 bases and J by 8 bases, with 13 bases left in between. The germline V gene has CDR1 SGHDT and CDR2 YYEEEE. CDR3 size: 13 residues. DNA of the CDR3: TGTGCCAGCAGCCTGACTAGTATCCATGAGCAGTTCTTC. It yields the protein CASSLTSIHEQFF.

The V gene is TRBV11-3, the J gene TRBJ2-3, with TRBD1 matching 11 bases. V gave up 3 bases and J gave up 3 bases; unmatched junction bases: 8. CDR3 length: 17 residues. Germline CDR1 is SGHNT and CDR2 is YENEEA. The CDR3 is CASSFRDRGTSTDTQYF. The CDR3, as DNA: TGTGCCAGCAGCTTCCGGGACAGGGGGACCAGTACAGATACGCAGTATTTT.

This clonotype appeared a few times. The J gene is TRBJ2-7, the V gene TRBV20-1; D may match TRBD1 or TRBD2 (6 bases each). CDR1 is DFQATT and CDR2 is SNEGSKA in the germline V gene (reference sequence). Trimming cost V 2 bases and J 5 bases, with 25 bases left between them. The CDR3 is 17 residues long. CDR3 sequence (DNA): TGCAGTGCTAGAATCACCGGGGGCCGTAGGGTAGAAGACGAGCAGTACTTC. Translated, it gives CSARITGGRRVEDEQYF.

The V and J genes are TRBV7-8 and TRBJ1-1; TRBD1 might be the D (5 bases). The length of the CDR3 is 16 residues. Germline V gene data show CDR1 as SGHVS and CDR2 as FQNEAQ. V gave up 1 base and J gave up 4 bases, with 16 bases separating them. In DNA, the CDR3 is TGTGCCAGCAGCTTAGTCGGGGCAGGGAAGGGCACTGAAGCTTTCTTT. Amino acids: CASSLVGAGKGTEAFF. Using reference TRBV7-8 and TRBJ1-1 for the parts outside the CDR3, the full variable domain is GAGVSQSPRYKVAKRGQDVALRCDPISGHVSLFWYQQALGQGPEFLTYFQNEAQLDKSGLPSDRFFAERPEGSVSTLKIQRTQQEDSAVYLCASSLVGAGKGTEAFFGQGTRLTVV.

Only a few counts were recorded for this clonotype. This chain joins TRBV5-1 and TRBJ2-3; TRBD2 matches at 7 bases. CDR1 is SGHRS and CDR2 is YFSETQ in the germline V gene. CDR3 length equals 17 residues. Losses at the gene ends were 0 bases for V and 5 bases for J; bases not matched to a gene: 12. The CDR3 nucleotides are TGCGCCAGCAGCTTGGTTCCTAGCGGAGATAGTGGAGATACGCAGTATTTT. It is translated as CASSLVPSGDSGDTQYF.

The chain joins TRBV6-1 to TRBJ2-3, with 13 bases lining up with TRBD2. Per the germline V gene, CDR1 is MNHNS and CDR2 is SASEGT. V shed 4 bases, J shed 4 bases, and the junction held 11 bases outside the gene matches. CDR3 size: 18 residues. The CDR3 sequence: CASSALLAGGLGADTQYF. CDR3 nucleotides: TGTGCCAGCAGTGCCCTACTAGCGGGGGGGCTTGGAGCAGATACGCAGTATTTT.

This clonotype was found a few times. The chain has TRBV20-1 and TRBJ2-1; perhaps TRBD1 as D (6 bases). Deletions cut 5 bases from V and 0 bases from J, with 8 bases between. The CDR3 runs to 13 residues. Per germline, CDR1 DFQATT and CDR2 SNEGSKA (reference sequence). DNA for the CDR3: TGCAGTGCTTCGACAGGCTCCTACAATGAGCAGTTCTTC. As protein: CSASTGSYNEQFF.

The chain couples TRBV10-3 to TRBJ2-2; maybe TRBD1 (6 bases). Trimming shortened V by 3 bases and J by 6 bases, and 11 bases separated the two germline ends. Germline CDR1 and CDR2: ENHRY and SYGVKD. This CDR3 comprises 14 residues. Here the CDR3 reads CAISDTGFSGELFF. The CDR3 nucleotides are TGTGCCATCAGTGATACAGGGTTTTCCGGGGAGCTGTTTTTT.

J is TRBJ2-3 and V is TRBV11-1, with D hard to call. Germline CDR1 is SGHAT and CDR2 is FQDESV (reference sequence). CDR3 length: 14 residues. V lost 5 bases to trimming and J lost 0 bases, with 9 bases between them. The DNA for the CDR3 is TGTGCCAGCAGCCCTACTTATAGCACAGATACGCAGTATTTT. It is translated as CASSPTYSTDTQYF.

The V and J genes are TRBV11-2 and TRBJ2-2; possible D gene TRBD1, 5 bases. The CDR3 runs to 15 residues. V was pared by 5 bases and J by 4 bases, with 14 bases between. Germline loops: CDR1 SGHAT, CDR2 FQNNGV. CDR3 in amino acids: CASSTRQLGTGELFF. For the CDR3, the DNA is TGTGCCAGCAGCACCAGACAGTTAGGCACCGGGGAGCTGTTTTTT.

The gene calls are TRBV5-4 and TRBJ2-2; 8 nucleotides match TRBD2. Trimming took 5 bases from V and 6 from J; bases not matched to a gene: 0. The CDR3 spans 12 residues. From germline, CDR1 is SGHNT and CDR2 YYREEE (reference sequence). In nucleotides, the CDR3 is TGTGCCAGCAGAGCGGGAGCCGGGGAGCTGTTTTTT. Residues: CASRAGAGELFF.

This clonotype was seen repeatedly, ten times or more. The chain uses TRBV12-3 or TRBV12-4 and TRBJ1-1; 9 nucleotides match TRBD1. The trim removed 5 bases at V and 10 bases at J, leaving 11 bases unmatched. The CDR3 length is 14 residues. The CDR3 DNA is TGTGCCAGCAGTGCCGGGACAGGGTCTCTATTAGCTTTCTTT. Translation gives CASSAGTGSLLAFF.

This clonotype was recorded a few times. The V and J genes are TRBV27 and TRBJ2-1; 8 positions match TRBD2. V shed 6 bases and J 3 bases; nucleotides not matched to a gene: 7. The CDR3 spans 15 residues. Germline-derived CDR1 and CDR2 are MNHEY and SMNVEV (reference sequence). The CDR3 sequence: CASRRAGVNYNEQFF. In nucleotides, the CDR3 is TGTGCCAGCAGACGAGCGGGAGTGAACTACAATGAGCAGTTCTTC.

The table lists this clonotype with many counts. CDR3 sequence reads: CSGTSGFYNEQFF. The DNA of the CDR3 is TGCAGTGGGACTAGCGGATTCTACAATGAGCAGTTCTTC. The chain combines TRBV20-1 with TRBJ2-1; 10 positions match TRBD2. The CDR3 covers 13 residues. Germline trimming cut 7 bases from V and 3 bases from J; bases unmatched to any gene: 3. Germline loops: CDR1 DFQATT, CDR2 SNEGSKA (reference sequence).

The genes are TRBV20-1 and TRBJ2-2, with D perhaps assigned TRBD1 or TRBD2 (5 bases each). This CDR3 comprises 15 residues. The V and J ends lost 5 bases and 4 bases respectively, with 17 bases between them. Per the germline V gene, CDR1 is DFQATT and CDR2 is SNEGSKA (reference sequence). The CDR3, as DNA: TGCAGTGCTCGGATTTCCGGGGCCATCACCGGGGAGCTGTTTTTT. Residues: CSARISGAITGELFF.

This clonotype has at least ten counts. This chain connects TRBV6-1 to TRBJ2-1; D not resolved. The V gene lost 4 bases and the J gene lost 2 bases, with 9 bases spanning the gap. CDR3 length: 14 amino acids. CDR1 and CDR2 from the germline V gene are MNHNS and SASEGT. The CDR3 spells CASSAGTTYNEQFF. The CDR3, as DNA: TGTGCCAGCAGTGCCGGTACAACCTACAATGAGCAGTTCTTC.

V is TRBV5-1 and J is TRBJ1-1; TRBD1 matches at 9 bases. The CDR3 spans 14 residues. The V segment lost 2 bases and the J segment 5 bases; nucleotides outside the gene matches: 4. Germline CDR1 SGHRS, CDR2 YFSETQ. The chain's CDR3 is CASSLRTGATEAFF. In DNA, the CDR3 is TGCGCCAGCAGCTTAAGGACAGGGGCGACTGAAGCTTTCTTT. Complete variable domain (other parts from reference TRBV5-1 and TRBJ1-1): KAGVTQTPRYLIKTRGQQVTLSCSPISGHRSVSWYQQTPGQGLQFLFEYFSETQRNKGNFPGRFSGRQFSNSRSEMNVSTLELGDSALYLCASSLRTGATEAFFGQGTRLTVV.

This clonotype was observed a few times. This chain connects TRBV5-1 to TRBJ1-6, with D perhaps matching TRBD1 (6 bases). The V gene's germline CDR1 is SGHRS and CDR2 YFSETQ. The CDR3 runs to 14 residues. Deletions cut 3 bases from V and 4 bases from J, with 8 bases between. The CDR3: CASSYGQYNSPLHF. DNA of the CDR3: TGCGCCAGCAGCTACGGACAGTATAATTCACCCCTCCACTTT. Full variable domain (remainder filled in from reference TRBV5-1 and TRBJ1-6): KAGVTQTPRYLIKTRGQQVTLSCSPISGHRSVSWYQQTPGQGLQFLFEYFSETQRNKGNFPGRFSGRQFSNSRSEMNVSTLELGDSALYLCASSYGQYNSPLHFGNGTRLTVT.

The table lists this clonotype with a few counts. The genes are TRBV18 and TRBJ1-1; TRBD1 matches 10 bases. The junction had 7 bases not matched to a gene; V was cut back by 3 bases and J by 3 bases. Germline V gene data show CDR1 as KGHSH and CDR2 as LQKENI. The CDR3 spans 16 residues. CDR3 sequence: CASSPTGGYGDTEAFF. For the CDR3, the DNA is TGTGCCAGCTCACCGACAGGGGGCTATGGGGACACTGAAGCTTTCTTT.

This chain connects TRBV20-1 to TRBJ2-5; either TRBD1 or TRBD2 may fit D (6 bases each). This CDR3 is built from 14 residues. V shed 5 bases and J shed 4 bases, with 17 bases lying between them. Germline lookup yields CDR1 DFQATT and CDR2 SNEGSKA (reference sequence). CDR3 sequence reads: CSAQKGGSVETQYF. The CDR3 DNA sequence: TGCAGTGCTCAGAAAGGGGGGAGTGTAGAGACCCAGTACTTC.

CDR3 sequence: CASSPRENEKLFF. Written as DNA, the CDR3 is TGTGCCAGCTCACCTCGGGAGAATGAAAAACTGTTTTTT. The genes are TRBV18 and TRBJ1-4; D call uncertain. The CDR3 contains 13 residues. V shed 3 bases and J shed 5 bases, with 7 bases lying between them. Germline V gives CDR1 KGHSH, CDR2 LQKENI.

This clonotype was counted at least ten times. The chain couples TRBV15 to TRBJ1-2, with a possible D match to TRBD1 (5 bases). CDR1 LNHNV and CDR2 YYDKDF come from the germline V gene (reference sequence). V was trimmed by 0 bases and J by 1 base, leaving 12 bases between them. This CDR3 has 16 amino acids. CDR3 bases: TGTGCCACCAGCAGAGATCGAAGACAGCGTAACTATGGCTACACCTTC. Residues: CATSRDRRQRNYGYTF.

The CDR3 coding sequence is TGTGCCAGCAGTTTGACACAGGGCAATCAGCCCCAGCATTTT. The encoded protein is CASSLTQGNQPQHF. The V call is TRBV6-2 or TRBV6-3, the J call TRBJ1-5; possibly TRBD1 for D (5 bases). This CDR3 is built from 14 residues. Deletions cut 4 bases from V and 2 bases from J, with 9 bases between. Germline CDR1 and CDR2: MNHEY and SVGEGT.

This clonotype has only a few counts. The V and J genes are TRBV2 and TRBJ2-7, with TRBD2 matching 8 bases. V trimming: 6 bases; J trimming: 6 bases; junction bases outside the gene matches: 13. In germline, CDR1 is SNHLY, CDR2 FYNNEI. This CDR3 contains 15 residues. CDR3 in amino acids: CASSGGGAGALEQYF. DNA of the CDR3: TGTGCCAGCAGCGGGGGGGGCGCGGGAGCGCTCGAGCAGTACTTC.

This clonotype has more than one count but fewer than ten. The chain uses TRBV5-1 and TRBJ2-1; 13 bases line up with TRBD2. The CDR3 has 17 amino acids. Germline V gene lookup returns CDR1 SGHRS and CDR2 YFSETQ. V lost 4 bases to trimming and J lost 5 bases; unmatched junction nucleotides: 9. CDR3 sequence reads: CASSPPTSGGAHNEQFF. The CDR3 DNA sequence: TGCGCCAGCAGCCCCCCCACTAGCGGGGGGGCCCACAATGAGCAGTTCTTC. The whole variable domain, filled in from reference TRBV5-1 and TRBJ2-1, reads KAGVTQTPRYLIKTRGQQVTLSCSPISGHRSVSWYQQTPGQGLQFLFEYFSETQRNKGNFPGRFSGRQFSNSRSEMNVSTLELGDSALYLCASSPPTSGGAHNEQFFGPGTRLTVL.

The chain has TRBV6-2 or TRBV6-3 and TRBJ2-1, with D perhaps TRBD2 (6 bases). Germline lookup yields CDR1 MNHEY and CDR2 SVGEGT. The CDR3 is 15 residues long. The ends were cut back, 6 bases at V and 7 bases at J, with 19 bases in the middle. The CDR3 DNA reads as TGTGCCAGCAGCTTAACGGGAGTTCGCCTAAATGAGCAGTTCTTC. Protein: CASSLTGVRLNEQFF.